The T cell receptor (beta chain) under discussion was sequenced for a study of T cells in tuberculosis. Study background: The T cells targeted glucose monomycolate, a mycobacterial lipid, via CD1B. A South African cohort included IGRA-negative adolescents, latently infected IGRA-positive adolescents and adults with active tuberculosis.

General observations from the study: Cases with active tuberculosis were adults, while controls were adolescents.

Note on this clone: Its target is not known.

The CDR3 extends over 19 amino acids. Germline V gene sequence: CDR1 SGHRS, CDR2 YFSETQ. Losses at the gene ends were 1 base for V and 0 bases for J; bases not matched to a gene: 10. This table comes from immunoSEQ multiplex PCR, and its TCRdb copy is limited to in-frame clones, with some not included. Here the sample spans more than 30,000 clones, approximately 97% being singletons. This chain uses TRBV5-1 with TRBJ2-1; TRBD2 agrees at 10 bases. The sample comprised PBMCs. This receptor was obtained from a donor aged 10 to 29 with latent tuberculosis or without tuberculosis infection. The CDR3 reads CASSLSPWTSGSSYNEQFF. CDR3 DNA sequence: TGCGCCAGCAGCTTGAGCCCTTGGACTAGCGGTAGCTCCTACAATGAGCAGTTCTTC.